These 22 T cell receptor beta chains were sequenced from one sample in a study of shared T cell receptors in the human thymus. Profiling relied on immunoSEQ multiplex PCR, and the TCRdb table lists in-frame clones only, not all of them. The sample records 500,000 to 550,000 clones, approximately 80% being singletons. Another study also made use of these data, one on human thymus T cells.

The sample comprised thymocytes. These receptors all come from a boy in the first two years of life with a congenital heart defect.

This clone turned up a few times. CDR3 nucleotide sequence: TGTGCCTGGAGTGTGGTAATAGGGCGGGAGCCCCATATTAGGTACAATGAGCAGTTCTTC. It codes for CAWSVVIGREPHIRYNEQFF. V gene TRBV30 combines with J gene TRBJ2-1; 7 bases align to TRBD2. The CDR3 loop spans 20 amino acids. With V trimmed by 0 bases and J by 4 bases, 21 bases remained unmatched. Germline V lookup: CDR1 GTSNPN, CDR2 SVGIG (reference sequence). The variable domain in full, with the rest retrieved from reference TRBV30 and TRBJ2-1, is SQTIHQWPATLVQPVGSPLSLECTVEGTSNPNLYWYRQAAGRGLQLLFYSVGIGQISSEVPQNLSASRPQDRQFILSSKKLLLSDSGFYLCAWSVVIGREPHIRYNEQFFGPGTRLTVL.

This chain uses TRBV25-1 with TRBJ2-2; TRBD1 aligns across 7 bases. The CDR3 totals 15 residues. CDR1 is MGHDK, CDR2 SYGVNS, per germline. Trimming cost V 6 bases and J 6 bases; bases outside gene matches: 10. This CDR3 is CASSGEQGRPGELFF. For the CDR3, the DNA is TGTGCCAGCAGCGGGGAACAGGGGCGACCCGGGGAGCTGTTTTTT.

V gene TRBV7-8 combines with J gene TRBJ2-3; 9 positions agree with TRBD2. The V and J ends lost 5 bases and 5 bases, in that order; junction bases with no gene match: 8. The CDR3 has 15 amino acids. Germline CDR1 SGHVS, CDR2 FQNEAQ. Here the CDR3 DNA reads TGTGCCAGCAGCCTTAGCGGGAGTCGGGTAGATACGCAGTATTTT. It specifies CASSLSGSRVDTQYF.

This clone was counted many times. The V and J genes are TRBV19 and TRBJ2-1; no firm D call. Germline V gene lookup returns CDR1 LNHDA and CDR2 SQIVND (reference sequence). This CDR3 is built from 11 residues. The V gene lost 4 bases and the J gene lost 8 bases, with 6 bases spanning the gap. CDR3 amino acids: CASSKRDEQFF. In DNA form, the CDR3 reads TGTGCCAGTAGTAAACGGGATGAGCAGTTCTTC. Based on the CDR3 plus reference TRBV19 and TRBJ2-1, the full variable domain is DGGITQSPKYLFRKEGQNVTLSCEQNLNHDAMYWYRQDPGQGLRLIYYSQIVNDFQKGDIAEGYSVSREKKESFPLTVTSAQKNPTAFYLCASSKRDEQFFGPGTRLTVL.

The chain couples TRBV2 to TRBJ2-7; 7 bases fit TRBD2. The V and J ends lost 9 bases and 0 bases, in that order; junction bases with no gene match: 14. Germline V gene lookup returns CDR1 SNHLY and CDR2 FYNNEI. The CDR3 sequence is 16 residues long. The DNA for the CDR3 is TGTGCCAGTTCTTGGACTAGTCGTCTTAGCTCCTACGAGCAGTACTTC. It is translated as CASSWTSRLSSYEQYF.

The gene calls are TRBV28 and TRBJ2-7; D might be TRBD2 (5 bases). V dropped 5 bases and J dropped 2 bases, with 22 bases sitting between them. The germline V gene has CDR1 MDHEN and CDR2 SYDVKM. The CDR3 length is 17 residues. The CDR3 DNA is TGTGCCAGCAGTCCCGGACCGGTGGAGGAGCCCCCCTACGAGCAGTACTTC. It codes for CASSPGPVEEPPYEQYF.

In this sample, this clone turned up once. V is TRBV19 and J is TRBJ2-1, with 11 bases aligning to TRBD2. Germline V gene lookup returns CDR1 LNHDA and CDR2 SQIVND (reference sequence). With 7 bases clipped from V and 6 bases from J, the junction kept 2 bases outside the gene matches. CDR3 length equals 13 residues. CDR3 region: CASNGTSGNEQFF. CDR3 bases: TGTGCCAGTAACGGGACTAGCGGCAATGAGCAGTTCTTC. The full variable domain, with the rest looked up from reference TRBV19 and TRBJ2-1, is DGGITQSPKYLFRKEGQNVTLSCEQNLNHDAMYWYRQDPGQGLRLIYYSQIVNDFQKGDIAEGYSVSREKKESFPLTVTSAQKNPTAFYLCASNGTSGNEQFFGPGTRLTVL.

This chain links TRBV4-3 with TRBJ1-3, with unresolved D. V lost 1 base, J lost 0 bases, and 13 bases lay in between. CDR3 length equals 17 residues. Germline V gene sequence: CDR1 LGHNA, CDR2 YSLEER. CDR3 nucleotide sequence: TGCGCCAGCAGCCAAGGGTACTTCGCCGACTCTGGAAACACCATATATTTT. It translates to CASSQGYFADSGNTIYF.

The chain is built from TRBV5-1 and TRBJ2-7; 7 nucleotides align to TRBD2. Looked up from germline, CDR1 is SGHRS and CDR2 is YFSETQ. CDR3 size: 13 residues. With 0 bases clipped from V and 6 bases from J, the junction kept 3 bases outside the gene matches. In nucleotides, the CDR3 is TGCGCCAGCAGCTTGGGACTAGCTCGCGAGCAGTACTTC. Amino acids: CASSLGLAREQYF.

The chain links TRBV18 to TRBJ2-1, with a possible D match to TRBD1 (6 bases). With 2 bases removed from V and 2 bases from J, the gap between germline ends came to 10 bases. Germline V gene data show CDR1 as KGHSH and CDR2 as LQKENI. This CDR3 contains 15 residues. The CDR3 here is CASSPGDTAYNEQFF. The CDR3 DNA reads TGTGCCAGCTCACCAGGGGACACGGCCTACAATGAGCAGTTCTTC.

The V gene is TRBV7-2, the J gene TRBJ2-7; the match to TRBD2 covers 7 bases. V shed 5 bases and J 1 base; nucleotides not matched to a gene: 14. The germline CDR1 and CDR2 sequences are SGHTA and FQGNSA. This CDR3 region has 17 residues. The CDR3 here is CASSPPGGSFSSYEQYF. The CDR3, as DNA: TGTGCCAGCAGCCCCCCGGGCGGGAGTTTCTCATCCTACGAGCAGTACTTC.

This chain uses TRBV30 with TRBJ2-7; 11 nucleotides line up with TRBD1. V was clipped by 3 bases and J by 3 bases; unmatched bases: 7. In germline, CDR1 is GTSNPN, CDR2 SVGIG (reference sequence). The CDR3 loop spans 15 amino acids. The CDR3 DNA is TGTGCCTGGAGGGGTCCGGGACAGGGGGTCTACGAGCAGTACTTC. As protein: CAWRGPGQGVYEQYF.

A remark on this clone: An end of the junction does not agree with germline; a read error may underlie this. The V gene is TRBV15, the J gene TRBJ2-5; perhaps TRBD2 as D (5 bases). CDR1 and CDR2 (germline): LNHNV, YYDKDF (reference sequence). This CDR3 has 13 amino acids. This CDR3 is CATSGEEEGTQYF. Here the CDR3 DNA reads TGTGCCACCAGCGGAGAGGAAGAGGGGACCCAGTACTTC.

This rearrangement joins TRBV4-1 to TRBJ2-7, with 10 bases lining up with TRBD2. This CDR3 contains 15 residues. In germline, CDR1 is MGHRA, CDR2 YSYEKL. The V and J ends lost 6 bases and 0 bases, in that order; junction bases with no gene match: 5. The CDR3 here is CASRLTSGRSYEQYF. For the CDR3, the DNA is TGCGCCAGCAGACTGACTAGCGGGCGCTCCTACGAGCAGTACTTC.

The chain combines TRBV27 with TRBJ1-1; TRBD1 matches at 7 bases. Losses at the gene ends were 6 bases for V and 1 base for J; bases not matched to a gene: 2. Germline V gene data show CDR1 as MNHEY and CDR2 as SMNVEV (reference sequence). CDR3 length: 13 amino acids. CDR3 sequence reads: CASSRQGNTEAFF. The DNA for the CDR3 is TGTGCCAGCAGCCGACAGGGGAACACTGAAGCTTTCTTT.

The rearrangement joins TRBV29-1 to TRBJ2-7; TRBD2 aligns across 7 bases. The CDR3 runs to 13 residues. Trimming took 4 bases from V and 0 from J; bases not matched to a gene: 3. Germline CDR1 reads SQVTM; CDR2 reads ANQGSEA. The CDR3 is CSVVGTTSYEQYF. Here the CDR3 DNA reads TGCAGCGTTGTGGGGACTACCTCCTACGAGCAGTACTTC.

The genes are TRBV27 and TRBJ2-1; 7 bases are a match to TRBD2. Germline trimming cut 10 bases from V and 12 bases from J; bases unmatched to any gene: 9. This CDR3 has 11 residues. Germline CDR1 is MNHEY and CDR2 is SMNVEV (reference sequence). Written as DNA, the CDR3 is TGTGCCACCGGGGGGAATTTGGGGCAGTTCTTC. It encodes CATGGNLGQFF.

The chain is built from TRBV9 and TRBJ1-5; maybe TRBD1 (5 bases). Per the germline V gene, CDR1 is SGDLS and CDR2 is YYNGEE. Trimming cost V 3 bases and J 2 bases, with 12 bases left between them. The CDR3 consists of 15 residues. The chain's CDR3 is CASSGGIRGNQPQHF. CDR3 coding DNA: TGTGCCAGCAGCGGGGGCATCAGGGGCAATCAGCCCCAGCATTTT. Full variable domain (missing parts from reference TRBV9 and TRBJ1-5): DSGVTQTPKHLITATGQRVTLRCSPRSGDLSVYWYQQSLDQGLQFLIQYYNGEERAKGNILERFSAQQFPDLHSELNLSSLELGDSALYFCASSGGIRGNQPQHFGDGTRLSIL.

This chain links TRBV4-3 with TRBJ2-6; D perhaps matches TRBD2 (7 bases). CDR3 length equals 19 residues. The V end lost 1 base, the J end lost 0 bases, and 16 bases lay between the germline ends. Germline lookup yields CDR1 LGHNA and CDR2 YSLEER. In DNA, the CDR3 is TGCGCCAGCAGCCAAGCCCGGGGGGCGGGGGCCTCTGGGGCCAACGTCCTGACTTTC. This sequence encodes CASSQARGAGASGANVLTF.

V gene TRBV7-2 combines with J gene TRBJ1-4, with 9 bases matching TRBD1. In germline, CDR1 is SGHTA, CDR2 FQGNSA. There are 15 residues in the CDR3. After removal of 6 bases from V and 7 bases from J, the junction contained 9 bases not matched to a gene. The CDR3 spells CASRLTTGGGEKLFF. The DNA of the CDR3 is TGTGCCAGCAGGCTTACTACAGGGGGCGGTGAAAAACTGTTTTTT.

The chain couples TRBV28 to TRBJ1-2; 7 nucleotides match TRBD1. Germline values: CDR1 MDHEN, CDR2 SYDVKM. J gave up 0 bases and V 6 bases, and 7 bases lay outside the gene matches. This CDR3 has 15 residues. This CDR3 is CASRTGTDPNYGYTF. CDR3 nucleotides: TGTGCCAGCAGAACCGGGACAGACCCTAACTATGGCTACACCTTC.

This sequence joins TRBV4-1 and TRBJ2-2; 8 bases are shared with TRBD2. V gave up 1 base and J gave up 2 bases; unmatched junction bases: 15. Germline assignment: CDR1 MGHRA and CDR2 YSYEKL. This CDR3 contains 20 residues. The CDR3 DNA follows: TGCGCCAGCAGCCAAGGGGACCGGGGGGCTAGCGGGCCTAACACCGGGGAGCTGTTTTTT. Translation gives CASSQGDRGASGPNTGELFF.